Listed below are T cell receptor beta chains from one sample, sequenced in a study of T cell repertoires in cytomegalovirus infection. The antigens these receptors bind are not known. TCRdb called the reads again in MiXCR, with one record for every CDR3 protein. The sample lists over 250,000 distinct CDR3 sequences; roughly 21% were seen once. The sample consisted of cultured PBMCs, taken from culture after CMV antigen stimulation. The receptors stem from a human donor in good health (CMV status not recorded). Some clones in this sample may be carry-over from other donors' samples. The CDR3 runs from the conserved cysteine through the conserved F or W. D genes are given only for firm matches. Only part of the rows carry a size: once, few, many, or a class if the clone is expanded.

cdr3_nt: TGTGCCAGCAGTACCGACGACCTAGAAGAGGCTTTCTTT
cdr3_aa: CASSTDDLEEAFF
clone_size: .
j_call: TRBJ1-1
v_call: TRBV28
d_call: .
cdr3_length: 13

cdr3_nt: TGTGCCAGCAGCGACCCAACTAGCGGGGGCCCAGAGACCCAGTACTTC
cdr3_aa: CASSDPTSGGPETQYF
clone_size: .
j_call: TRBJ2-5
v_call: TRBV11-2
d_call: TRBD2
cdr3_length: 16

cdr3_nt: TGCGCCAGCAGCCAAGGTTACGGTCTGGGGGGGGCGACCCAGTACTTC
cdr3_aa: CASSQGYGLGGATQYF
clone_size: few
j_call: TRBJ2-5
v_call: TRBV4-1
d_call: .
cdr3_length: 16

cdr3_nt: TGTGCCAGCAGTTGGGCCTTGGGGGATCAGCCCCAGCATTTT
cdr3_aa: CASSWALGDQPQHF
clone_size: .
j_call: TRBJ1-5
v_call: TRBV12-3/TRBV12-4
d_call: .
cdr3_length: 14

cdr3_nt: TGTGCCAGCAGCCATGGGGATGCTTATACGCAGTATTTT
cdr3_aa: CASSHGDAYTQYF
clone_size: few
j_call: TRBJ2-3
v_call: TRBV7-3
d_call: .
cdr3_length: 13

cdr3_nt: TGTGCCAGCAGTGAAACAGGGGAAGGAGAGCAGTACTTC
cdr3_aa: CASSETGEGEQYF
clone_size: few
j_call: TRBJ2-7
v_call: TRBV6-1
d_call: TRBD1
cdr3_length: 13

cdr3_nt: TGTGCCAGCAGCAACAGGGAGAACACCGGGGAGCTGTTTTTT
cdr3_aa: CASSNRENTGELFF
clone_size: .
j_call: TRBJ2-2
v_call: TRBV5-4
d_call: .
cdr3_length: 14

cdr3_nt: TGTGCCAGCAGTTCTATGAACACTGAAGCTTTCTTT
cdr3_aa: CASSSMNTEAFF
clone_size: few
j_call: TRBJ1-1
v_call: TRBV28
d_call: .
cdr3_length: 12

cdr3_nt: TGTGCCAGCAGCCACCCCCCGGGGACTAGCTTATTACAGCGGGGTACGCAGTATTTT
cdr3_aa: CASSHPPGTSLLQRGTQYF
clone_size: many
j_call: TRBJ2-3
v_call: TRBV7-2
d_call: TRBD2
cdr3_length: 19

cdr3_nt: TGTGCCAGCAGTCCCCAGACTAGCGGGAGGCCGACAACCTACAATGAGCAGTTCTTC
cdr3_aa: CASSPQTSGRPTTYNEQFF
clone_size: many
j_call: TRBJ2-1
v_call: TRBV27
d_call: TRBD2
cdr3_length: 19

cdr3_nt: TGTGCCAGCAGCTCACTAGCGTCCAGCACAGATACGCAGTATTTT
cdr3_aa: CASSSLASSTDTQYF
clone_size: many
j_call: TRBJ2-3
v_call: TRBV7-2
d_call: TRBD2
cdr3_length: 15

cdr3_nt: TGTGCCAGCAGTTTAGCGGAGGGCCCGTTTCGATATACGCAGTATTTT
cdr3_aa: CASSLAEGPFRYTQYF
clone_size: .
j_call: TRBJ2-3
v_call: TRBV6-5
d_call: .
cdr3_length: 16

cdr3_nt: TGTGTCAGCACCACGAAAAGGGCCGTTTCGATGAACACTGAAGCTTTCTTT
cdr3_aa: CVSTTKRAVSMNTEAFF
clone_size: .
j_call: TRBJ1-1
v_call: TRBV7-2
d_call: .
cdr3_length: 17

cdr3_nt: TGTGCCAGCAGTCCGAACCCACATATCTACAGGGTGGCGGGCGAGCAGTACTTC
cdr3_aa: CASSPNPHIYRVAGEQYF
clone_size: .
j_call: TRBJ2-7
v_call: TRBV6-2/TRBV6-3
d_call: .
cdr3_length: 18

cdr3_nt: TGTGCCAGCAGTTTTCCGGCCAGGGTGACAGATACGCAGTATTTT
cdr3_aa: CASSFPARVTDTQYF
clone_size: .
j_call: TRBJ2-3
v_call: TRBV28
d_call: .
cdr3_length: 15

cdr3_nt: TGTGCCAGCAGCTTATTAATGGCGAGGGGGAACCAAGAGACCCAGTACTTC
cdr3_aa: CASSLLMARGNQETQYF
clone_size: many
j_call: TRBJ2-5
v_call: TRBV7-2
d_call: .
cdr3_length: 17

cdr3_nt: TGTGCCAGCAGCCAAGCGACCCGGGACAGGGTCACAGATACGCAGTATTTT
cdr3_aa: CASSQATRDRVTDTQYF
clone_size: .
j_call: TRBJ2-3
v_call: TRBV14
d_call: TRBD1
cdr3_length: 17

cdr3_nt: TGTGCCAGCAGCGGCGAGGGAGGGGGGCAGCCCCAGCATTTT
cdr3_aa: CASSGEGGGQPQHF
clone_size: many
j_call: TRBJ1-5
v_call: TRBV7-2
d_call: .
cdr3_length: 14

cdr3_nt: TGTGCCAGCAGACAGAGTAATTCACCCCTCCACTTT
cdr3_aa: CASRQSNSPLHF
clone_size: .
j_call: TRBJ1-6
v_call: TRBV28
d_call: .
cdr3_length: 12

cdr3_nt: TGTGCCACCAGCAGAGGGCTAGACACCTACGAGCAGTACTTC
cdr3_aa: CATSRGLDTYEQYF
clone_size: .
j_call: TRBJ2-7
v_call: TRBV15
d_call: .
cdr3_length: 14

cdr3_nt: TGTGCCAGCAGTTACTCGGGGAGAGGCCCAGATACGCAGTATTTT
cdr3_aa: CASSYSGRGPDTQYF
clone_size: few
j_call: TRBJ2-3
v_call: TRBV6-5
d_call: .
cdr3_length: 15

cdr3_nt: TGTGCCAGTAGTATAATCGGGCCCAGGGCTGAAGCTTTCTTT
cdr3_aa: CASSIIGPRAEAFF
clone_size: few
j_call: TRBJ1-1
v_call: TRBV19
d_call: .
cdr3_length: 14

cdr3_nt: TGTGCCAGCAGTTTAAGGGTGTCACCCCTCCACTTT
cdr3_aa: CASSLRVSPLHF
clone_size: few
j_call: TRBJ1-6
v_call: TRBV28
d_call: .
cdr3_length: 12

cdr3_nt: TGTGCCAGCAGCTACCCAGGGGTTGGAAACACCATATATTTT
cdr3_aa: CASSYPGVGNTIYF
clone_size: .
j_call: TRBJ1-3
v_call: TRBV7-4
d_call: .
cdr3_length: 14

cdr3_nt: TGTGCCACCAGTGATGCCGGGGGAACATACGAGCAGTACTTC
cdr3_aa: CATSDAGGTYEQYF
clone_size: .
j_call: TRBJ2-7
v_call: TRBV24-1
d_call: .
cdr3_length: 14

cdr3_nt: TGTGCCAGCAGACTAGCGGGACGCCAAGAGACCCAGTACTTC
cdr3_aa: CASRLAGRQETQYF
clone_size: .
j_call: TRBJ2-5
v_call: TRBV28
d_call: TRBD2
cdr3_length: 14

cdr3_nt: TGTGCCAGCAGCTCCATCCGTGGGGGACTACTCACAGATACGCAGTATTTT
cdr3_aa: CASSSIRGGLLTDTQYF
clone_size: .
j_call: TRBJ2-3
v_call: TRBV11-1
d_call: TRBD2
cdr3_length: 17

cdr3_nt: TGTGCCAGCAGATCTAGCGGCAGCTCCTACGAGCAGTACTTC
cdr3_aa: CASRSSGSSYEQYF
clone_size: medium-sized
j_call: TRBJ2-7
v_call: TRBV12-3/TRBV12-4
d_call: TRBD2
cdr3_length: 14

cdr3_nt: TGTGCCTGGAGTGGAGGGGGAAACACCATATATTTT
cdr3_aa: CAWSGGGNTIYF
clone_size: once
j_call: TRBJ1-3
v_call: TRBV30
d_call: .
cdr3_length: 12

cdr3_nt: TGTGCCAGCAGTTACCTAGGGCAGCGCGAGCAGTACTTC
cdr3_aa: CASSYLGQREQYF
clone_size: .
j_call: TRBJ2-7
v_call: TRBV6-8
d_call: .
cdr3_length: 13

cdr3_nt: TGCAGCGTTTGGGACGGTGATAGCAATCAGCCCCAGCATTTT
cdr3_aa: CSVWDGDSNQPQHF
clone_size: .
j_call: TRBJ1-5
v_call: TRBV29-1
d_call: .
cdr3_length: 14

cdr3_nt: TGTGCCAGCAGCCCCTTTTGGGACGGCAAAGTTCAGGTGGATTTT
cdr3_aa: CASSPFWDGKVQVDF
clone_size: few
j_call: TRBJ1-5
v_call: TRBV27
d_call: .
cdr3_length: 15

cdr3_nt: TGTGCCAGCAGCTTAGCGCAAGGCACAGATACGCAGTATTTT
cdr3_aa: CASSLAQGTDTQYF
clone_size: many
j_call: TRBJ2-3
v_call: TRBV7-9
d_call: .
cdr3_length: 14

cdr3_nt: TGTGCCTGGAGGGGCCGTACAGGGTTCTCTGGAAACACCATATATTTT
cdr3_aa: CAWRGRTGFSGNTIYF
clone_size: .
j_call: TRBJ1-3
v_call: TRBV30
d_call: .
cdr3_length: 16

cdr3_nt: TGTGCCAGCAGCCCCTATGATCAGCCCCAGCATTTT
cdr3_aa: CASSPYDQPQHF
clone_size: many
j_call: TRBJ1-5
v_call: TRBV7-2
d_call: .
cdr3_length: 12

cdr3_nt: TGTGCCAGCAGCCGGACTGCCGGGGAGCTGTTTTTT
cdr3_aa: CASSRTAGELFF
clone_size: few
j_call: TRBJ2-2
v_call: TRBV7-6
d_call: .
cdr3_length: 12

cdr3_nt: TGCGCCAGCAGCTTGGTCGGGGCGGACTATGGCTACACCTTC
cdr3_aa: CASSLVGADYGYTF
clone_size: .
j_call: TRBJ1-2
v_call: TRBV5-1
d_call: .
cdr3_length: 14

cdr3_nt: TGTGCCAGCAGCACCTGGCTCGAACGGGCGCTGGAAGGCTACACCTTC
cdr3_aa: CASSTWLERALEGYTF
clone_size: many
j_call: TRBJ1-2
v_call: TRBV7-2
d_call: .
cdr3_length: 16

cdr3_nt: TGTGCCAGCAGTTTACAATGGGGTTCGGGTTCACCCCTCCACTTT
cdr3_aa: CASSLQWGSGSPLHF
clone_size: .
j_call: TRBJ1-6
v_call: TRBV27
d_call: .
cdr3_length: 15

cdr3_nt: TGCGCCAGCAGCGAAGGGCCCCAGGGCTTAGGGAGCAATGAGCAGTTCTTC
cdr3_aa: CASSEGPQGLGSNEQFF
clone_size: .
j_call: TRBJ2-1
v_call: TRBV10-1
d_call: .
cdr3_length: 17

cdr3_nt: TGTGCCAGCAGTTATCAAGATACGCAGTATTTT
cdr3_aa: CASSYQDTQYF
clone_size: few
j_call: TRBJ2-3
v_call: TRBV6-8
d_call: .
cdr3_length: 11

cdr3_nt: TGTGCCAGCAGTTTCAGGGGGCTACCGACAGAACGACAAGAGACCCAGTACTTC
cdr3_aa: CASSFRGLPTERQETQYF
clone_size: .
j_call: TRBJ2-5
v_call: TRBV12-3/TRBV12-4
d_call: TRBD1
cdr3_length: 18

cdr3_nt: TGTGCCAGCAGCTGGGGGCGCGGGGAAGCTTTCTTT
cdr3_aa: CASSWGRGEAFF
clone_size: .
j_call: TRBJ1-1
v_call: TRBV5-6
d_call: .
cdr3_length: 12